This T cell receptor (beta chain) originates from a study of blood T cell repertoires in COVID-19. Study-level background: Samples came from the United States, Italy and Spain, spanning acute and convalescent COVID-19. PBMCs, B-cell-depleted T cells, or T cells provided the cDNA or gDNA that made up the material.

The germline V and J ends were trimmed by 0 bases and 6 bases, with 12 bases remaining between them. CDR1 is ENHRY and CDR2 is SYGVKD in the germline V gene. The CDR3 sequence is 15 residues long. In the original analysis: Amplifying reference gene primers gave estimates of nucleated cell counts. The assay was immunoSEQ multiplex PCR, and TCRdb's table has in-frame clones only and misses some. The D gene and trimming were derived from the DNA, and the V and J assignments and clone size from that table. The repertoire holds roughly 100,000 clones, over 70% seen once, with roughly 9.8% in the top ten. This chain uses TRBV10-3 with TRBJ1-5; possibly TRBD1 for D (6 bases). The receptor was isolated from a woman of 80 years or more with acute or convalescent COVID-19. Specimen: peripheral blood. DNA for the CDR3: TGTGCCATCAGTGAGTCGGGGGCAGGGACTCAGCCCCAGCATTTT. Translation: CAISESGAGTQPQHF.